Shown below are 6 T cell receptor beta chains from a single sample sequenced in a study of regulatory T cells in long-lasting Graves disease. The authors built TCR beta libraries using iRepertoire HTBI primers and Arm-PCR of CDR3 regions. TCRdb re-called the multiplex PCR reads through MiXCR, storing one row per CDR3 protein. The table includes about 430,000 distinct CDR3 sequences, 21% detected once. Described time point: persistent/refractory GD, antithyroid drugs over 5 years with positive TRAb. There was RNA extracted from PBMCs, and the TCR library was made from it. Sequencing used peripheral blood mononuclear cells (PBMCs), obtained when the disease was refractory, from a patient treated with antithyroid drugs. These receptors were taken from a female donor with Graves disease.

This clonotype was detected many times. The chain links TRBV27 to TRBJ2-7; D might be TRBD2 (5 bases). Germline CDR1 and CDR2: MNHEY and SMNVEV (reference sequence). The ends were cut back, 5 bases at V and 2 bases at J, with 10 bases in the middle. The length of the CDR3 is 13 residues. The CDR3: CASSRGNTYEQYF. The CDR3 nucleotides read TGTGCCAGCAGTCGGGGAAATACCTACGAGCAGTACTTC.

This clonotype was counted only a few times. V and J are TRBV12-3 or TRBV12-4 and TRBJ2-1, with a tentative D call TRBD2 (6 bases). Trimming removed 3 bases at V and 8 bases at J, with 14 bases between. The CDR3 consists of 14 residues. The DNA of the CDR3 is TGTGCCAGCAGTTTTGCGGGACTTAGACATGAGCAGTTCTTC. Translation: CASSFAGLRHEQFF.

Only a few counts were recorded for this clonotype. The J gene is TRBJ2-1, the V gene TRBV10-1, with 14 bases matching TRBD2. The CDR3 is made up of 15 amino acids. The ends lost 3 bases at V and 6 bases at J; junction bases unmatched: 1. Germline V lookup: CDR1 WNHNN, CDR2 SYGVQD (reference sequence). The CDR3 loop reads CASSDGTSGSNEQFF. The CDR3 DNA follows: TGCGCCAGCAGTGATGGGACTAGCGGGAGCAATGAGCAGTTCTTC.

The chain links TRBV9 to TRBJ2-1; no firm D call. Germline-derived CDR1 and CDR2 are SGDLS and YYNGEE. This CDR3 region has 14 residues. V lost 0 bases and J 6 bases, leaving 10 bases between the germline ends. CDR3 region: CASSVEGYGNEQFF. As DNA, the CDR3 is TGTGCCAGCAGCGTAGAGGGCTACGGCAATGAGCAGTTCTTC.

Only one count was recorded for this clonotype. With a far larger clone one base away, a read error is the likely cause. The rearrangement uses TRBV2 and TRBJ2-5, with a possible D match to TRBD1 (8 bases). The V gene lost 5 bases and the J gene lost 7 bases, with 20 bases spanning the gap. Germline V lookup: CDR1 SNHLY, CDR2 FYNNEI. This CDR3 spans 15 amino acids. The CDR3 loop reads CASSHQTGEGGTQYF. The CDR3 nucleotides are TGTGCCAGCAGTCATCAGACAGGGGAGGGCGGGACCCAGTACTTC. Supplemented by reference TRBV2 and TRBJ2-5, the full variable domain reads EPEVTQTPSHQVTQMGQEVILRCVPISNHLYFYWYRQILGQKVEFLVSFYNNEISEKSEIFDDQFSVERPDGSNFTLKIRSTKLEDSAMYFCASSHQTGEGGTQYFGPGTRLLVL.

Concerning this clonotype itself: The germline gene is not matched at one end of the junction; a read error may be the cause. Here the CDR3 reads CASSEDPNAEAFF. In DNA form, the CDR3 reads TGTGCCAGCAGTGAAGACCCGAACGCTGAAGCTTTCTTT. The chain uses TRBV6-4 and TRBJ1-1; D is undetermined. The CDR3 spans 13 residues. Looked up from germline, CDR1 is MRHNA and CDR2 is SNTAGT.